This T cell receptor (beta chain) was identified during a study of cytomegalovirus exposure and HLA in healthy donors. The study, taken as a whole, reports: Three chains linked to CMV were shown in vitro to be specific for CMV antigens. Follow-up analysis seemed to connect common viral pathogens with several of the most significant clusters identified.

This clone occurred once. Its cognate antigen is unknown. The CDR3 sequence is 10 residues long. The donors comprised healthy bone marrow donors. The PCR was carried out with 60 Vbeta primers and 13 Jbeta primers. Produced via immunoSEQ multiplex PCR; TCRdb's table is partial and in-frame only. This table holds 200,000 to 300,000 clones, approximately 84% found once. This rearrangement joins TRBV21-1 to TRBJ1-2. TRBV21-1 has pseudogene status. This receptor was obtained from a woman between 35 and 50 years old in good health and CMV-seropositive. The source material was PBMCs. The CDR3 bases are TGTGCCAGCAGCACCCGGAGGGACACCTTC. It is translated as CASSTRRDTF.